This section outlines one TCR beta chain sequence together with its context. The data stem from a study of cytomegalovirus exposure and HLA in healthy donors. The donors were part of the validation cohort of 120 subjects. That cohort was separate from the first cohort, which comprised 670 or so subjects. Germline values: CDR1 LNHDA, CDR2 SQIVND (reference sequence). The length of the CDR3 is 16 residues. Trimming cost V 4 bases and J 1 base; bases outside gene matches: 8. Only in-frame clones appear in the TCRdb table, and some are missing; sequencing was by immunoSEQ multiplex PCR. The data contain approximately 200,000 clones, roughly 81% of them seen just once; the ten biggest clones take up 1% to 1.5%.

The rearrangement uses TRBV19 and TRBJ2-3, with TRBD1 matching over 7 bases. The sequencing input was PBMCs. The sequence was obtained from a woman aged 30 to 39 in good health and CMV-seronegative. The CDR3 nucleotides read TGTGCCAGTAGTAGCACGACAGGGTTGGGCACAGATACGCAGTATTTT. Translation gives CASSSTTGLGTDTQYF.